Shown below are 4 T cell receptor beta chains from a single sample sequenced in a study of CD8+CD57+ T cells in acquired aplastic anemia. It was genomic DNA that served as the template for profiling TCR beta VDJ and CDR3. TCRdb recomputed calls from the reads with MiXCR, one row per CDR3 protein. The table lists about 200,000 distinct CDR3 sequences, about half of them singletons. Previously, flow cytometry had revealed CD8+CD57+ cell expansion in the patients chosen for sequencing. The specimen sequenced was sorted CD4+, CD8+, or CD8+CD57+ T cells (not recorded which) from PBMCs. The receptors derive from a human donor with aplastic anemia.

This clonotype was detected many times. This chain uses TRBV24-1 with TRBJ2-1, with D maybe TRBD2 (6 bases). The CDR3 spans 15 residues. Trimming removed 6 bases at V and 3 bases at J, with 14 bases between. Germline CDR1 KGHDR, CDR2 SFDVKD. CDR3 coding DNA: TGTGCCACCAGTACGACCGCGGGGAACTACAATGAGCAGTTCTTC. This codes for CATSTTAGNYNEQFF.

J is TRBJ2-2 and V is TRBV5-4, with 9 positions matching TRBD1. The germline V gene has CDR1 SGHNT and CDR2 YYREEE (reference sequence). The length of the CDR3 is 16 residues. The trim removed 0 bases at V and 2 bases at J, leaving 2 bases unmatched. CDR3 DNA: TGTGCCAGCAGCTTGGGGACAGGGGAAAACACCGGGGAGCTGTTTTTT. As protein: CASSLGTGENTGELFF.

This clonotype has at least ten counts. The V and J genes are TRBV2 and TRBJ2-6; D possibly corresponds to TRBD2 (6 bases). V was trimmed by 6 bases and J by 0 bases, leaving 15 bases between them. CDR3 length: 17 residues. Per germline, CDR1 SNHLY and CDR2 FYNNEI. CDR3 region: CASREGSKISGANVLTF. The CDR3 DNA is TGTGCCAGCAGGGAGGGCAGCAAAATCTCTGGGGCCAACGTCCTGACTTTC. The variable domain in full, with the rest retrieved from reference TRBV2 and TRBJ2-6, is EPEVTQTPSHQVTQMGQEVILRCVPISNHLYFYWYRQILGQKVEFLVSFYNNEISEKSEIFDDQFSVERPDGSNFTLKIRSTKLEDSAMYFCASREGSKISGANVLTFGAGSRLTVL.

In its sample, this clonotype was seen a few times. DNA of the CDR3: TGCAGTGCTAGAGATGGTGGACAGTTCAATTCACCCCTCCACTTT. Protein sequence: CSARDGGQFNSPLHF. The chain combines TRBV20-1 with TRBJ1-6; tentatively, D is TRBD1 (6 bases). Trimming shortened V by 0 bases and J by 7 bases, and 13 bases separated the two germline ends. The CDR3 is 15 residues long. From germline, CDR1 is DFQATT and CDR2 SNEGSKA (reference sequence).